The rows below give T cell receptor beta chains drawn from one sample of a study of blood T cells in healthy people across ages. TCRdb passed the 5' RACE reads through MiXCR, listing each CDR3 protein once. Altogether 1.5 million or so distinct CDR3 sequences are present, approximately 43% being singletons, with the ten largest covering approximately 4%. Material for sequencing was blood. Receptor source: a woman younger than 30 in good health. Each CDR3 is given with its conserved first and last residue. D genes are given only for firm matches. Part of the rows lack a size; the others show once, few, many or a class for expanded clones.

V,J,D,size,DNA,CDR3
TRBV6-2/TRBV6-3,TRBJ1-5,-,-,TGTGCCACCACGGACCGTCGCTCTCAGCCCCAGCATTTT,CATTDRRSQPQHF
TRBV28,TRBJ2-5,TRBD2,once,TGTGCCAGCAGTTTAAGGACTAGCGTCCTCCAAGAGACCCAGTACTTC,CASSLRTSVLQETQYF
TRBV20-1,TRBJ2-1,TRBD2,-,TGCAGTGCTATTGTAGCGGGAGGGTTCAATGAGCAGTTCTTC,CSAIVAGGFNEQFF
TRBV13,TRBJ2-3,TRBD1,-,TGTGCCAGCAGCCCGGACAGGGGAGGGAGAGATACGCAGTATTTT,CASSPDRGGRDTQYF
TRBV21-1,TRBJ1-1,-,many,TGTGCCAGCAGCAAACAGACAGGGGCCGACACTGAAGCTTTCTTT,CASSKQTGADTEAFF
TRBV18,TRBJ2-5,-,few,TGTGCCAGCTCCCCACGAATTAGCAGAGAGACCCAGTACTTC,CASSPRISRETQYF
TRBV7-2,TRBJ1-2,-,-,TGTGCCAGCAGCTTGGAGGGCCGTGCCAGCGCCCCCTATGGCTACACCTTC,CASSLEGRASAPYGYTF
TRBV29-1,TRBJ2-7,TRBD1,few,TGCAGCGGACAGGGGATCTCCTACAATGAGCAGTACTTC,CSGQGISYNEQYF
TRBV3-1,TRBJ1-2,-,-,TGTGCCGACAGCCAAAGAACAGTCTATGGCTACACCTTC,CADSQRTVYGYTF
TRBV27,TRBJ2-3,TRBD2,-,TGTGCCAGCAGTTTTAACGGGAGGTCAACAGATACGCAGTATTTT,CASSFNGRSTDTQYF
TRBV4-3,TRBJ1-3,TRBD1,-,TGCGCCAGCAGCCAAAACCTTGGACAGGACTCTGGAAACACCATATATTTT,CASSQNLGQDSGNTIYF